This passage covers 3 T cell receptor beta chains from one sample sequenced in a study of blood T cell repertoires in COVID-19. This table comes from immunoSEQ multiplex PCR, and its TCRdb copy is limited to in-frame clones, with some not included. The sample has 200,000 to 250,000 clones, about 87% seen once. Sequencing was done on a sample of peripheral blood. Receptors were obtained from a man in his fifties or sixties with acute or convalescent COVID-19.

The chain links TRBV19 to TRBJ2-7; 8 bases agree with TRBD1. The J segment lost 5 bases and the V segment lost 3 bases, leaving 12 bases of the junction unmatched. The CDR3 length is 16 residues. CDR1 and CDR2 from the germline V gene are LNHDA and SQIVND (reference sequence). CDR3 DNA: TGTGCCAGTAGTATTAGTGGTGGACAGGGTCTGGACGAGCAGTACTTC. Protein: CASSISGGQGLDEQYF.

Comments on this clone: Other DNA variants within this sample encode the same CDR3. The rearrangement links TRBV19 to TRBJ1-2, with 10 bases lining up with TRBD1. The CDR3 covers 15 residues. Germline V gene sequence: CDR1 LNHDA, CDR2 SQIVND (reference sequence). V was pared by 5 bases and J by 2 bases, with 5 bases of the junction left unmatched. This CDR3 is CASSSRQGANYGYTF. Written as DNA, the CDR3 is TGTGCCAGTAGTTCCAGACAGGGGGCAAACTATGGCTACACCTTC.

V is TRBV6-5 and J is TRBJ1-4; TRBD1 might be the D (5 bases). The CDR3 has 13 residues. Trimming removed 5 bases at V and 8 bases at J, with 12 bases between. CDR1 and CDR2 from the germline V gene are MNHEY and SVGAGI. The CDR3 nucleotides are TGTGCCAGCAGTCCTACGGGGGGGGAAAAACTGTTTTTT. Translated: CASSPTGGEKLFF.